The clone carrying this T cell receptor (beta chain) was seen repeatedly, ten times or more. The sample is drawn from a study of HIV-infected children after antiretroviral therapy interruption. Study background: EBV and CMV exposure was recorded in most children. Weeks 0, 48 and 150 were sampled under continuous treatment.

A 3' RACE protocol on RNA, with unique molecular identifiers, produced the TCR library. MiXCR, run by TCRdb on the 3' RACE reads, gives a single entry per CDR3 protein. The table lists approximately 95,000 distinct CDR3 sequences, under 8% of them singletons. Treatment defined: PENTA 11 planned treatment interruption arm or continuous ART arm. From thawed PBMCs, naive CD4+ CD45RA+ CD45RO- T cells were sorted. This CDR3 spans 14 amino acids. Trimming took 7 bases from V and 10 from J; bases not matched to a gene: 7. The V gene is TRBV12-3 or TRBV12-4, the J gene TRBJ1-6, with 10 bases fitting TRBD1. This clonotype was obtained from a pool of human donors with HIV. This specimen was CD45RA+ CD4+ T cells from PBMCs, pooled from several time points, taken from a donor given antiretroviral therapy, either interrupted or continuous. The subset denotes: naive CD4+ CD45RA+ CD45RO- T cells. CDR3: CASTLTGGGSPLHF. CDR3 bases: TGTGCCAGCACCCTGACAGGGGGCGGATCACCCCTCCACTTT.